This T cell receptor (beta chain) is drawn from a study of early T cells in non-severe SARS-CoV-2 infection. Each CDR3 protein is one row after TCRdb ran MiXCR on the 5' RACE reads. In the table there are about 67,000 distinct CDR3 sequences, less than 12% of which are singletons. The table lists this clonotype with many counts. The starting material was whole blood, obtained at baseline. This TCR was recovered from an adult who was a healthcare worker with PCR-confirmed SARS-CoV-2 infection or an uninfected control (not recorded which).

The chain's CDR3 is CSVGLAGGPGTDTQYF. DNA of the CDR3: TGCAGCGTTGGGCTAGCGGGAGGGCCCGGCACAGATACGCAGTATTTT. The chain combines TRBV29-1 with TRBJ2-3; 12 nucleotides align to TRBD2. There are 16 residues in the CDR3. CDR1 SQVTM and CDR2 ANQGSEA come from the germline V gene. After removal of 4 bases from V and 1 base from J, the junction contained 6 bases not matched to a gene.